The present TCR beta chain was sequenced within a study of blood T cells in healthy people across ages. This clonotype was detected a few times. The antigen is unknown. Findings and limits, study-wide: Both higher diversity and more naive CD4+ cells marked long-lived donors when set against aged donors.

Per the germline V gene, CDR1 is DFQATT and CDR2 is SNEGSKA (reference sequence). CDR3 length: 13 amino acids. The ends were cut back, 1 base at V and 3 bases at J, with 10 bases in the middle. It was with a sample-barcoded 5' primer and a J-beta primer mix that a second PCR of roughly 7 to 12 cycles was run. MiXCR, applied by TCRdb to the 5' RACE reads, yields one record per CDR3 protein. The sample yields hundreds of thousands of distinct CDR3 sequences, roughly 44% seen once. The chain carries TRBV20-1 and TRBJ2-7; no reliable D call. The sequence came from a man between 60 and 70 years old in good health. Sequencing used blood. The CDR3 loop reads CSARVVGNYEQYF. Written as DNA, the CDR3 is TGCAGTGCTAGAGTTGTCGGCAACTACGAGCAGTACTTC.